This entry describes one T cell receptor beta chain. Its antigen is unknown. Each donor had at least one pre-ART and at least two post-ART PBMC samples. immunoSEQ v3.0 was run at survey level. TCRdb's copy holds only in-frame clones and misses some; the assay was immunoSEQ multiplex PCR. The sample has tens of thousands of clones, more than 80% seen once. This specimen comes from a study of long-term antiretroviral therapy in people with HIV. About the study: The oldest specimens predate the 2015 immediate-ART recommendation by about a decade.

Study-level findings and limits: Transplant donor controls retained higher diversity, though diversity increased after ART.

Germline CDR1 and CDR2: SGHRS and YFSETQ. The CDR3 runs to 15 residues. Trimming at V came to 4 bases and at J to 2 bases, leaving 3 bases not matched to a gene. The rearrangement joins TRBV5-1 to TRBJ2-6; 7 nucleotides match TRBD1. The clonotype was recovered from a man aged 35-49 years with HIV. Sequencing was performed on unsorted PBMCs, taken 0.3 years after starting antiretroviral therapy. The CDR3 here is CASSPGGPGANVLTF. CDR3 DNA sequence: TGCGCCAGCAGCCCAGGGGGACCTGGGGCCAACGTCCTGACTTTC. The full variable domain, completed using reference TRBV5-1 and TRBJ2-6, is KAGVTQTPRYLIKTRGQQVTLSCSPISGHRSVSWYQQTPGQGLQFLFEYFSETQRNKGNFPGRFSGRQFSNSRSEMNVSTLELGDSALYLCASSPGGPGANVLTFGAGSRLTVL.